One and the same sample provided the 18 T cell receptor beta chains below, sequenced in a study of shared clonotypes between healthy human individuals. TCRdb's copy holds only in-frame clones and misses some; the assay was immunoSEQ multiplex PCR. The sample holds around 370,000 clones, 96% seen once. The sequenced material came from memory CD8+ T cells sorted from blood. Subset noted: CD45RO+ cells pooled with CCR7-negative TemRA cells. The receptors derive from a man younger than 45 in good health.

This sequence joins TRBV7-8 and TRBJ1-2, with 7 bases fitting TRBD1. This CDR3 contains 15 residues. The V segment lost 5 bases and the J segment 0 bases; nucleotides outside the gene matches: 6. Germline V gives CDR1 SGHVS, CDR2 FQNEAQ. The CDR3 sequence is CASSPYRGSNYGYTF. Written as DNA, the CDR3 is TGTGCCAGCAGCCCTTACAGGGGCTCTAACTATGGCTACACCTTC. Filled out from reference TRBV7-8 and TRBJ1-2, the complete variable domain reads GAGVSQSPRYKVAKRGQDVALRCDPISGHVSLFWYQQALGQGPEFLTYFQNEAQLDKSGLPSDRFFAERPEGSVSTLKIQRTQQEDSAVYLCASSPYRGSNYGYTFGSGTRLTVV.

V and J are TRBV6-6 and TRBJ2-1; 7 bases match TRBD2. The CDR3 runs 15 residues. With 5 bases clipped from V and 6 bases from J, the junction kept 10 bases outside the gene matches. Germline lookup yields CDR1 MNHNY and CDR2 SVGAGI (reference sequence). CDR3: CASSRVGGSFNEQFF. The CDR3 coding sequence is TGTGCCAGCAGTCGGGTGGGCGGGAGTTTCAATGAGCAGTTCTTC.

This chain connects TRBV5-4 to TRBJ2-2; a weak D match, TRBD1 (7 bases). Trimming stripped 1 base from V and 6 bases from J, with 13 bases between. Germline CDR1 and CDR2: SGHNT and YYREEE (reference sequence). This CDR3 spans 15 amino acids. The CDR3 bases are TGTGCCAGCAGCTTGAGACAGGGCGGGGCCGGGGAGCTGTTTTTT. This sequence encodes CASSLRQGGAGELFF.

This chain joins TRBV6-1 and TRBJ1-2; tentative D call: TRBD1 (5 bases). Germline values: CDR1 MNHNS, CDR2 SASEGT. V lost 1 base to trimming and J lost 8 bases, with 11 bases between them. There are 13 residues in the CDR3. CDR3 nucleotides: TGTGCCAGCAGTGAAGACGGGGCGCGAGGCTACACCTTC. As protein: CASSEDGARGYTF.

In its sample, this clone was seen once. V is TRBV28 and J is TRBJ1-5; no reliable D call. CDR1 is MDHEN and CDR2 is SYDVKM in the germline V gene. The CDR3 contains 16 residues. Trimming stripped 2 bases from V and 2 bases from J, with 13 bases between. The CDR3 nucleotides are TGTGCCAGCAGTTTAGGCGTGGGTCAGGGCAATCAGCCCCAGCATTTT. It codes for CASSLGVGQGNQPQHF.

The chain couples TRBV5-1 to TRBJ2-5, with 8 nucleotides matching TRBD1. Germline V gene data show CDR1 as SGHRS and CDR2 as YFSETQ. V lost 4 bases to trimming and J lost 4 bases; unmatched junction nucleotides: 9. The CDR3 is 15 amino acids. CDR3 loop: CASSRKTDRGETQYF. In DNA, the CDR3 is TGCGCCAGCAGCCGAAAGACCGACAGGGGAGAGACCCAGTACTTC.

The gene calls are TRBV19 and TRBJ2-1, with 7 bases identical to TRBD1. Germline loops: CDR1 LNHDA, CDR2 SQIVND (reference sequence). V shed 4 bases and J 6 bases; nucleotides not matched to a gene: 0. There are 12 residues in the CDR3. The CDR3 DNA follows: TGTGCCAGTAGTACAGGGGGCAATGAGCAGTTCTTC. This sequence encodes CASSTGGNEQFF.

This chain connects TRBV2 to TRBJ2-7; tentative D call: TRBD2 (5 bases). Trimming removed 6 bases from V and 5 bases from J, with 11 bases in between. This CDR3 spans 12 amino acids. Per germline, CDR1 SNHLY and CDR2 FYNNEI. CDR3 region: CASSEDSDEQYF. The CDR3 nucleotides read TGTGCCAGCAGCGAGGATAGCGACGAGCAGTACTTC.

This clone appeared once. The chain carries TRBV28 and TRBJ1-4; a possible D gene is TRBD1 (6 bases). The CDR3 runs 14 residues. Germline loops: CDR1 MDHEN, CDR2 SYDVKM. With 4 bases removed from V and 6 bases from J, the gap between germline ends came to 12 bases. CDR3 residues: CASSSGRGDEKLFF. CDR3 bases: TGTGCCAGCAGTTCCGGCAGGGGTGATGAAAAACTGTTTTTT.

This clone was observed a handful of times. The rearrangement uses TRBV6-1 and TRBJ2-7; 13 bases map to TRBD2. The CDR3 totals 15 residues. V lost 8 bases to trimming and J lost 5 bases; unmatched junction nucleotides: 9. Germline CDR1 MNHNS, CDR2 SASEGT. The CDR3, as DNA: TGTGCCAGCTCACTACTAGCGGGAGGGGTTGACGAGCAGTACTTC. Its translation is CASSLLAGGVDEQYF.

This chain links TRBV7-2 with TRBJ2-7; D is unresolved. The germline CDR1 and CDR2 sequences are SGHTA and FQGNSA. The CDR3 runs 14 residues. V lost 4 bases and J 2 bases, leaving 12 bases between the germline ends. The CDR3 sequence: CASSSDLRTYEQYF. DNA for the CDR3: TGTGCCAGCAGCTCAGACTTGAGGACCTACGAGCAGTACTTC. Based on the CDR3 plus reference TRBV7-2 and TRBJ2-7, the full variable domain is GAGVSQSPSNKVTEKGKDVELRCDPISGHTALYWYRQSLGQGLEFLIYFQGNSAPDKSGLPSDRFSAERTGGSVSTLTIQRTQQEDSAVYLCASSSDLRTYEQYFGPGTRLTVT.

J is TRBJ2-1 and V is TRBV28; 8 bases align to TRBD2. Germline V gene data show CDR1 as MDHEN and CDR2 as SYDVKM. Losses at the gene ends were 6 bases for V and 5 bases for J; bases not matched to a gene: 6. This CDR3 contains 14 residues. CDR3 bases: TGTGCCAGCAGCTCGGGACTAGGACACAATGAGCAGTTCTTC. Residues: CASSSGLGHNEQFF.

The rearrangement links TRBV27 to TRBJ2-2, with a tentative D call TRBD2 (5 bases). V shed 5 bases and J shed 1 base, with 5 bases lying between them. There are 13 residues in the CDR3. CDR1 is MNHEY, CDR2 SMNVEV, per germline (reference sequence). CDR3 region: CASSSGNTGELFF. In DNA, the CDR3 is TGTGCCAGCAGTAGCGGGAACACCGGGGAGCTGTTTTTT.

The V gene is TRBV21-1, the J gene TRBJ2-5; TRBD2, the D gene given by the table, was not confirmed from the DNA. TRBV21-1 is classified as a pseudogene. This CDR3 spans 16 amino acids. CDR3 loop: CASSKGELAREETQYF. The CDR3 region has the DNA TGTGCCAGCAGCAAAGGAGAACTAGCCAGGGAGGAGACCCAGTACTTC.

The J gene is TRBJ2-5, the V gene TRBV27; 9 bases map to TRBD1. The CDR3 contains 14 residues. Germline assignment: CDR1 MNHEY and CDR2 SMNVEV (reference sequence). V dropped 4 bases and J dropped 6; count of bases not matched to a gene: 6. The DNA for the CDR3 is TGTGCCAGCAGTTCGGAACAGGGGGCTAAGACCCAGTACTTC. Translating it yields CASSSEQGAKTQYF.

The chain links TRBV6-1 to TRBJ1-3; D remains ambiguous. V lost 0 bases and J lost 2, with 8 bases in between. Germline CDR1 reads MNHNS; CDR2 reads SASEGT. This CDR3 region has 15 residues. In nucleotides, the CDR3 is TGTGCCAGCAGTGAAGCTTCTAGCCCTGGAAACACCATATATTTT. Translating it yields CASSEASSPGNTIYF.

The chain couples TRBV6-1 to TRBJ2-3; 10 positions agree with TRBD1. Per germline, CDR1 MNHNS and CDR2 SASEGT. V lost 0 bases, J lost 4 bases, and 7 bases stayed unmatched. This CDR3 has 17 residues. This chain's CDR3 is CASSEAIGGQGSDTQYF. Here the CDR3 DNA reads TGTGCCAGCAGTGAAGCGATAGGGGGACAGGGGTCAGATACGCAGTATTTT.

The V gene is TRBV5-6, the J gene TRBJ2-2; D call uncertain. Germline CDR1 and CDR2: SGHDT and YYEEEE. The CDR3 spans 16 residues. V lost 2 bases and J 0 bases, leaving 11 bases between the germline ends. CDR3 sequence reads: CASSFRVVANTGELFF. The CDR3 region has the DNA TGTGCCAGCAGCTTTCGTGTAGTGGCGAACACCGGGGAGCTGTTTTTT.